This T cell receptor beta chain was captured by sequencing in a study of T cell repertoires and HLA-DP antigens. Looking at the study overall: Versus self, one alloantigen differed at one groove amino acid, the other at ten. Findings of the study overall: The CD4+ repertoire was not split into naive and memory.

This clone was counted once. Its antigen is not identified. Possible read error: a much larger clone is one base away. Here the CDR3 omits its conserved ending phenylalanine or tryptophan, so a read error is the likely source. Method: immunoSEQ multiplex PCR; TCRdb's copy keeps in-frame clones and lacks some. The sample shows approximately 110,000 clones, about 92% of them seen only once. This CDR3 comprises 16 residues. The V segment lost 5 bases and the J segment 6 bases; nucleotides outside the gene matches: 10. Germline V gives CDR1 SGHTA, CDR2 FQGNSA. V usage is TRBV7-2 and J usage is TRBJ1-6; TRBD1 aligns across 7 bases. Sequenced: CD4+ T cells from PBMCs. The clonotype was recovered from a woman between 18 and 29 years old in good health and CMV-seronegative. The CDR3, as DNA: TGTGCCAGCAGCACCATGACAGGGAGTAGTAATTCACCCCTCCACCTT. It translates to CASSTMTGSSNSPLHL.